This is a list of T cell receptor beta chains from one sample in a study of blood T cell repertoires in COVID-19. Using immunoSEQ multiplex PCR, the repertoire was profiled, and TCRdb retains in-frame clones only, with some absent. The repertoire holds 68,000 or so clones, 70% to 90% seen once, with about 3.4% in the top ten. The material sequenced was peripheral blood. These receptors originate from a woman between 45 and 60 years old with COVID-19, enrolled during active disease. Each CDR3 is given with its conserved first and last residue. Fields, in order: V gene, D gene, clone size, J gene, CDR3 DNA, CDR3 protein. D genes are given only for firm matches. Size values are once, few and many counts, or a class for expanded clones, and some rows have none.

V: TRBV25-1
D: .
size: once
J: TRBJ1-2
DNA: TGTGCCAGCAGAGTAGACTATGGCTACACCTTC
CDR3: CASRVDYGYTF

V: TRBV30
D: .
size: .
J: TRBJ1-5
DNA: TGTGCCTGGAGTGGACGCGAGGAAGGGGGTCAGCCCCAGCATTTT
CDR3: CAWSGREEGGQPQHF

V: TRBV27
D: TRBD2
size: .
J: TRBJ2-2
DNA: TGTGCCAGCAGTTCCCGACTAGCGCCGAACACCGGGGAGCTGTTTTTT
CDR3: CASSSRLAPNTGELFF

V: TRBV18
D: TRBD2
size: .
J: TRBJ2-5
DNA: TGTGCCAGCTCACCAAGGACTAGGAGTAGTGAGACCCAGTACTTC
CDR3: CASSPRTRSSETQYF

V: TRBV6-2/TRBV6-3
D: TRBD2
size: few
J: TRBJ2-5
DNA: TGTGCCAGCAGTTACGCGGGAGAGGAGGAGACCCAGTACTTC
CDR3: CASSYAGEEETQYF

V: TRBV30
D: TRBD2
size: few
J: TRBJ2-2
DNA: TGTGCCTGGAGACTAGCGCTAACTTTGGGGGAGCTGTTTTTT
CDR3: CAWRLALTLGELFF

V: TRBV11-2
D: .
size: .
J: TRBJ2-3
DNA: TGTGCCAGCACCCCTCTAGCAGTTCGCACAGATACGCAGTATTTT
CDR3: CASTPLAVRTDTQYF

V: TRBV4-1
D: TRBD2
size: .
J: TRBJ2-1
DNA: TGCGCCAGCAGCCGAGGACTAGCGGGAGGGCCTGGATGGAATGAGCAGTTCTTC
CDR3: CASSRGLAGGPGWNEQFF

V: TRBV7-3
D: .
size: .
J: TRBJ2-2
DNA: TGTGCCAGCAGACTCTTGACAGGCGCCGGGGAGCTGTTTTTT
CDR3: CASRLLTGAGELFF

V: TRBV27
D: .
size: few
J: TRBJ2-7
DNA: TGTGCCACCCGGACCGGTCCGGGGGAGCAGTACTTC
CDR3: CATRTGPGEQYF

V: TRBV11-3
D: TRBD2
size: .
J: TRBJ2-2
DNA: TGTGCCAGCAGTCACACTCTGTTAGCGGGAGGGAACACCGGGGAGCTGTTTTTT
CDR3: CASSHTLLAGGNTGELFF

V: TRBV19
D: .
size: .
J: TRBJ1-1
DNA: TGTGCCAGTATGGGAGGTGGGCGCCCGAACACTGAAGCTTTCTTT
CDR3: CASMGGGRPNTEAFF

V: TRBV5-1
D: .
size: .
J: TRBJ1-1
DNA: TGCGCCAGCAGCTTGGACAGGGCGGCAAACACTGAAGCTTTCTTT
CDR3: CASSLDRAANTEAFF

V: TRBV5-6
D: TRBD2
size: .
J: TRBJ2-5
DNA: TGTGCCAGCAGCAAACCGGGACTAGCGATGGAGACCCAGTACTTC
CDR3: CASSKPGLAMETQYF

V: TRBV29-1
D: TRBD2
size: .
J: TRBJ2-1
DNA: TGCAGCGTCGCGACTAGCGGGAGGATGGGTGAGCAGTTCTTC
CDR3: CSVATSGRMGEQFF

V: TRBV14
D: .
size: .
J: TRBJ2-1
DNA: TGTGCCAGCAGCCAAGAAGCCTTAAATGAGCAGTTCTTC
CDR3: CASSQEALNEQFF

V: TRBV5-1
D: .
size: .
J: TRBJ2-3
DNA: TGCGCCAGCAGCGCGGGGACAGCCGGGGATACGCAGTATTTT
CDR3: CASSAGTAGDTQYF

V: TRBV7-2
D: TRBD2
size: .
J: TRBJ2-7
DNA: TGTGCCAGCAGCTTTAAGGGAGGGCAATTACTCGGGGAGCAGTACTTC
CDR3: CASSFKGGQLLGEQYF

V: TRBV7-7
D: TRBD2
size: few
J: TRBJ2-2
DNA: TGTGCTAGCAGCTTGTCCGGGACTAGCTCCGGGGAGCTGTTTTTT
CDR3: CASSLSGTSSGELFF

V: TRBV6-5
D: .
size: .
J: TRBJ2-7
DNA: TGTGCCAGCAGTTACGACTACAAGTACGAGCAGTACTTC
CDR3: CASSYDYKYEQYF

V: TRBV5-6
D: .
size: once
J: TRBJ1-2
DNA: TGTGCCAGCAGCTTCGGGTCTCTGTCCTATGGCTACACCTTC
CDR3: CASSFGSLSYGYTF

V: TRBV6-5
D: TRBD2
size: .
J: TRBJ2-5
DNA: TGTGCCAGCCAAAAGAGCGGGAGTGTCCAAGAGACCCAGTACTTC
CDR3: CASQKSGSVQETQYF

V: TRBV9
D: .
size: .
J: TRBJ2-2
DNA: TGTGCCAGCAGCCTCTTCGACAGCCCGAACACCGGGGAGCTGTTTTTT
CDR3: CASSLFDSPNTGELFF

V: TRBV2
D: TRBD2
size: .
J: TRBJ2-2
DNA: TGTGCCAGCAGTGAATTGGGACCCCTAGCGGCCGGGGAGCTGTTTTTT
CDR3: CASSELGPLAAGELFF

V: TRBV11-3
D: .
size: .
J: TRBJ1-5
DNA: TGTGCCAGCAGCAGTAGACTGGCTCGCAATCAGCCCCAGCATTTT
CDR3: CASSSRLARNQPQHF

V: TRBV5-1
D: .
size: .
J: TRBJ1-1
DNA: TGCGCCAGCACGGAAGTGGGGGCCAGTTACACTGAAGCTTTCTTT
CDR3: CASTEVGASYTEAFF

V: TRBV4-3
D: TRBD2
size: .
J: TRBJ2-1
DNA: TGCGCCAGCAGCCACAACCTAGCGGATTCACGGCTTAATGAGCAGTTCTTC
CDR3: CASSHNLADSRLNEQFF

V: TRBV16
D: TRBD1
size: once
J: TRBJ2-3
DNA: TGTGCCAGCAGCCGGCTCCACAGAAGCCTACCGGGACAGGGCCCCACAGATACGCAGTATTTT
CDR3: CASSRLHRSLPGQGPTDTQYF

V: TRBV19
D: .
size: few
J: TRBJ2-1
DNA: TGTGCCAGTAGTATATTCAGATGGGACTTCTACAATGAGCAGTTCTTC
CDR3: CASSIFRWDFYNEQFF

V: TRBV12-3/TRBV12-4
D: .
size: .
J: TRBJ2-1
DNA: TGTGCCAGCATATCTGGGGGAGGAGGGCAGTTCTTC
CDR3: CASISGGGGQFF

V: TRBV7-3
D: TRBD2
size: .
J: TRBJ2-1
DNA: TGTGCCAGCAGTAGCGGGAGCTCCTACAATGAGCAGTTCTTC
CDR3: CASSSGSSYNEQFF

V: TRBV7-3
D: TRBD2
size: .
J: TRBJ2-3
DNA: TGTGCCAGCAGCTTAATAGCGGGAGGGCCCTTTGATACGCAGTATTTT
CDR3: CASSLIAGGPFDTQYF

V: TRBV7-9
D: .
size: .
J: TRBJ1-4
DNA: TGTGCCAGCAGCTTAGTTCGAGGGGGAGCTAATGAAAAACTGTTTTTT
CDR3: CASSLVRGGANEKLFF

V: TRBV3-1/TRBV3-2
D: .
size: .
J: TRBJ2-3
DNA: TGTGCCAGCAGCCCAACTGGAGCCGGAGATACGCAGTATTTT
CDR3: CASSPTGAGDTQYF

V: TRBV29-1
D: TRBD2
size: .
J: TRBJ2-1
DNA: TGCAGCGTTCAGACTAGCGGGAGCCTCTACAATGAGCAGTTCTTC
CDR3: CSVQTSGSLYNEQFF

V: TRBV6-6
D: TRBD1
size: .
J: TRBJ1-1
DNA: TGTGCCAGCAGTTCACAGGGGACCACTGAAGCTTTCTTT
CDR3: CASSSQGTTEAFF

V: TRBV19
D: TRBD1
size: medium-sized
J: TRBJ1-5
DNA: TGTGCCAGTAGTACACCGGGACAGGGAACTCAGCCCCAGCATTTT
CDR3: CASSTPGQGTQPQHF

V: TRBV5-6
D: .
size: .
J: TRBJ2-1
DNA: TGTGCCAGCACCAATAGGAGGGATCCCCTTGGGAATGAGCAGTTCTTC
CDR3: CASTNRRDPLGNEQFF

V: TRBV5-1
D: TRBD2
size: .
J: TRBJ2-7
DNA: TGCGCCAGCAGCAGGGGGACTAGCGTATTGTCCTACGAGCAGTACTTC
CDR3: CASSRGTSVLSYEQYF

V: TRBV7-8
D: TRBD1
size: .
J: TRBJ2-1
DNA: TGTGCCAGCAGCTTAGGGGGAATTACAGGGGCCCGAATCAATGAGCAGTTCTTC
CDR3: CASSLGGITGARINEQFF

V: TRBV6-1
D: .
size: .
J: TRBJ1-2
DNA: TGTGCCAGCAGTGATTGGACAGACTACAACTATGGCTACACCTTC
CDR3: CASSDWTDYNYGYTF